This T cell receptor (beta chain) derives from a study of T cells after yellow fever vaccination (dated by TCRdb to about 2019). For the wider study: The SMART-Seq v4 Ultra Low Input RNA kit was used to prepare libraries from fractions with low cell numbers. To follow T-cell clones before and after both primary and booster YFV17D yellow fever vaccination, bulk TCR alpha and beta repertoires underwent longitudinal sequencing. Blood was collected at multiple timepoints before and after primary and secondary immunization, and bulk PBMC replicates and cell subsets were isolated. Two healthy male donors, one aged 18 to 30 and one aged 30 to 40 years, were included in the cohort.

A remark on this clonotype: Its recognized antigen is unknown. Base qualities were left out, and no much larger clone turns up one base away.

The V end loses 4 bases and the J end loses 2 bases, and a stretch of 18 bases separates them. From the cysteine through the phenylalanine, the CDR3 covers 17 amino acids. CDR3 DNA only is kept here, 51 bases in frame from base 1. CDR1 LNHNV and CDR2 YYDKDF are derived from the germline V gene (reference sequence). What this sample's treatment or condition label stands for: live attenuated yellow fever vaccine strain. PBMCs were isolated from peripheral blood using a standard Ficoll-Paque protocol. Dynabeads CD4 and CD8 positive selection kits were used to isolate the CD4 and CD8 T-cell fractions. RNA was extracted with TriZol from bulk PBMCs, CD4 and CD8 fractions, and dextramer-positive and dextramer-negative fractions. The research as a whole found: A small share of clonotypes occurred in both CD4 and CD8 compartments, likely arising from convergent recombination. FACS-sorted repertoires could contain abundant contaminating clonotypes from the bulk population, so computational filtering was required. After the booster, most of the clones that had expanded following primary vaccination were detected again (roughly 97% of CD4 and around 90% of CD8), which suggests that memory was broadly maintained. The secondary T-cell response was found to be weaker but faster than the primary response, with a peak reached on day 5 rather than on day 15. Only a couple of donors were included in the study, so the extent to which the findings can be generalized is limited.

TCR cDNA was synthesized by 5'RACE template switching, through which a universal primer site and unique molecular identifiers were introduced. Priming of cDNA synthesis was performed from both the TCR alpha and TCR beta constant segments. Libraries were amplified in two PCR steps, with sample barcodes and sequencing adapters added in the second step. Libraries were sequenced on Illumina HiSeq 2500 (2x100 bp) or NovaSeq (2x150 bp). In the authors' own workflow: MIGEC handled demultiplexing of reads and collapsing into UMI consensus sequences, while MiXCR performed V(D)J alignment. Vaccine-responding clonotypes were defined with edgeR using replicate PBMC samples, requiring FDR below 0.01 and a log2 fold change above 5 up to day 15. CD4 or CD8 identity was assigned to each bulk clonotype according to whether the clonotype was present at higher abundance in the sequenced CD4 repertoire or the sequenced CD8 repertoire. TCRdb redid the processing of the public reads, applying fastp at Q25 and MiXCR, and retained in-frame beta chains. For every CDR3 protein sequence, its rows merge into one entry that carries the most common genes and DNA. V and J calls and clone size were set by TCRdb, not the authors. Recorded for this sample are over 100,000 distinct CDR3 sequences; 8.4% of them occurred a single time. The biggest ten clones account for roughly 27% of the sample.

This specimen consisted of CD8+ T cells sorted from PBMCs, obtained 45 days after the yellow fever booster vaccination. The receptor comes from a man under 40 who received the YFV17D yellow fever vaccine. This chain joins TRBV15 to TRBJ2-1; possibly the D gene is TRBD2, per 6 matching bases. The DNA reads as follows: TGTGCCACCAGCACCTCTCAGGTTCGGGAGCCCTACAATGAGCAGTTCTTC. This sequence encodes CATSTSQVREPYNEQFF.